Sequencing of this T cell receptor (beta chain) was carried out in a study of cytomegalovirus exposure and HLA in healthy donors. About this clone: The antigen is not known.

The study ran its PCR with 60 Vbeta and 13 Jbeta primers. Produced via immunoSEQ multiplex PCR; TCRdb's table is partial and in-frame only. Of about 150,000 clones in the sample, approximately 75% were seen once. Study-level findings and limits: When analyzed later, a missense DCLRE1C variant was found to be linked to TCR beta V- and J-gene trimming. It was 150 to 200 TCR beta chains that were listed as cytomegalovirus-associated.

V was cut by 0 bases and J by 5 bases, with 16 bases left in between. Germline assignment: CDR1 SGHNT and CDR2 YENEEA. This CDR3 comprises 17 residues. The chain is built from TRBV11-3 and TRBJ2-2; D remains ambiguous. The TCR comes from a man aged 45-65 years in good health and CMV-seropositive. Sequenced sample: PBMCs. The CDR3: CASSLDLVTSRTGELFF. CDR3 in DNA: TGTGCCAGCAGCTTAGATCTGGTCACTTCTCGGACCGGGGAGCTGTTTTTT. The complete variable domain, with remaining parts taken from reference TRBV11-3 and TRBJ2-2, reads EAGVVQSPRYKIIEKKQPVAFWCNPISGHNTLYWYLQNLGQGPELLIRYENEEAVDDSQLPKDRFSAERLKGVDSTLKIQPAELGDSAVYLCASSLDLVTSRTGELFFGEGSRLTVL.